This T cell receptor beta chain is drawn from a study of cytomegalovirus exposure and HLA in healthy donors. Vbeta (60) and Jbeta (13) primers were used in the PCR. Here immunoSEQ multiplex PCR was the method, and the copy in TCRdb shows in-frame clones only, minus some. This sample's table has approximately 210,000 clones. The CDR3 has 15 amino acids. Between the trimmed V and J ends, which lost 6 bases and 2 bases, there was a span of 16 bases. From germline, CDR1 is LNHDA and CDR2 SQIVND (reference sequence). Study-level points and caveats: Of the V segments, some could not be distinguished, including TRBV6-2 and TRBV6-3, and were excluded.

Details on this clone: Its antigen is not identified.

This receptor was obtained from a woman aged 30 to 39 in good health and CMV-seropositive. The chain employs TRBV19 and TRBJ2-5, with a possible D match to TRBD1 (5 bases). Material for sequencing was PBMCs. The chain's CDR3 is CASRTNTGDQETQYF. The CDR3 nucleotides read TGTGCCAGTAGAACGAATACAGGAGATCAAGAGACCCAGTACTTC.